This entry lists 8 T cell receptor beta chains sequenced from one sample in a study of human T cells and chemical hapten exposure. TCRdb re-called the RACE reads through MiXCR, storing one row per CDR3 protein. The sample lists approximately 370,000 distinct CDR3 sequences, 5.5% occurring once. Time point in this sample: pre-sensitization, week 0. Treatment: therapeutic diphenylcyclopropenone sensitization with weekly scalp DPC. This specimen consisted of whole blood, obtained in connection with sensitization to the hapten diphenylcyclopropenone (DPC). These receptors came from a woman aged 18-29 years with alopecia areata. Some clones in this sample may be carry-over from other donors' samples.

The genes are TRBV7-2 and TRBJ2-4, with 9 bases lining up with TRBD1. Germline values: CDR1 SGHTA, CDR2 FQGNSA. The V gene end was trimmed by 4 bases and the J gene end by 2 bases; junction bases not matched to a gene: 12. There are 18 residues in the CDR3. In DNA form, the CDR3 reads TGTGCCAGCAGCTCATATGGCACAGGGGGCATAACCAAAAACATTCAGTACTTC. Encoded protein: CASSSYGTGGITKNIQYF.

The chain carries TRBV7-9 and TRBJ2-6; possible D gene TRBD2, 6 bases. The CDR3 length is 17 residues. Looked up from germline, CDR1 is SEHNR and CDR2 is FQNEAQ (reference sequence). V was pared by 5 bases and J by 0 bases, with 14 bases between. CDR3 sequence (DNA): TGTGCCAGCAGCGGAGGGGAGGAAAGCTCTGGGGCCAACGTCCTGACTTTC. Its translation: CASSGGEESSGANVLTF.

Only a few counts were recorded for this clonotype. The chain recombines TRBV20-1 with TRBJ1-1; 9 positions match TRBD1. The CDR3 consists of 14 residues. The junction had 4 bases not matched to a gene; V was cut back by 5 bases and J by 0 bases. Germline loops: CDR1 DFQATT, CDR2 SNEGSKA (reference sequence). In DNA, the CDR3 is TGCAGTGCTGGGGGACAGGGAATGAACACTGAAGCTTTCTTT. Amino acid sequence: CSAGGQGMNTEAFF.

This clonotype was picked up a small number of times. The chain has TRBV4-3 and TRBJ2-7; 8 bases match TRBD1. Germline CDR1 LGHNA, CDR2 YSLEER. The CDR3 runs to 16 residues. J gave up 3 bases and V 1 base, and 8 bases lay outside the gene matches. CDR3 region: CASSQAQDREYYEQYF. Written as DNA, the CDR3 is TGCGCCAGCAGCCAAGCTCAGGACAGGGAGTACTACGAGCAGTACTTC.

The sample holds many counts of this clonotype. This chain links TRBV29-1 with TRBJ2-3; 8 nucleotides align to TRBD1. Looked up from germline, CDR1 is SQVTM and CDR2 is ANQGSEA. CDR3 length equals 14 residues. V shed 7 bases, J shed 1 base, and the junction held 7 bases outside the gene matches. CDR3 nucleotide sequence: TGCAGCGCAGGGGGCGGCGGGGGCACAGATACGCAGTATTTT. Protein product: CSAGGGGGTDTQYF.

V usage is TRBV29-1 and J usage is TRBJ2-1, with D unresolved. This CDR3 is 13 amino acids long. Germline CDR1 and CDR2: SQVTM and ANQGSEA. Trimming removed 4 bases from V and 2 bases from J, with 9 bases in between. The CDR3 loop reads CSVAHVTYNEQFF. The CDR3 nucleotides read TGCAGCGTTGCCCACGTAACCTACAATGAGCAGTTCTTC.

This clonotype showed up many times. The chain links TRBV7-9 to TRBJ1-2, with 12 bases that match TRBD1. Germline V gene data show CDR1 as SEHNR and CDR2 as FQNEAQ (reference sequence). The V segment lost 1 base and the J segment 3 bases; nucleotides outside the gene matches: 6. This CDR3 contains 17 residues. This CDR3 reads CASSLEGTGGADYGYTF. The CDR3 region has the DNA TGTGCCAGCAGCTTAGAAGGGACAGGGGGCGCGGACTATGGCTACACCTTC.

Many counts were recorded for this clonotype. The V and J genes are TRBV27 and TRBJ1-5; 7 bases are shared with TRBD1. The CDR3 is 15 residues long. Germline V gene lookup returns CDR1 MNHEY and CDR2 SMNVEV (reference sequence). J lost 0 bases, V lost 6 bases, and 5 bases had no gene match. CDR3 in amino acids: CASRGGTASNQPQHF. The CDR3 DNA follows: TGTGCCAGCAGGGGGGGGACAGCTAGCAATCAGCCCCAGCATTTT.